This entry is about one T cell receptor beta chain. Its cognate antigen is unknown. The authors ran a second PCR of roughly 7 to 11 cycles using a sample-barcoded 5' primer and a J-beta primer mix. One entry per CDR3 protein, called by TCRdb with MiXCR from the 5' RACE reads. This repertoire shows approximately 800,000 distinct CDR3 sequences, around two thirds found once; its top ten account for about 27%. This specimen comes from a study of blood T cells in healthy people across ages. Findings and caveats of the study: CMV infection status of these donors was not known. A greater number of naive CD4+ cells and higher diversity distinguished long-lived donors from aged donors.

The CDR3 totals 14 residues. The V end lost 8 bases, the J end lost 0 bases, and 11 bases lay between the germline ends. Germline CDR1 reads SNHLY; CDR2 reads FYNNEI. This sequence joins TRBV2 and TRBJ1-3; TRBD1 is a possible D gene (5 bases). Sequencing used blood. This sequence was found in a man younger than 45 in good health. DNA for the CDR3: TGTGCCAGCCAGGGTTCTTCCTCTGGAAACACCATATATTTT. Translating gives CASQGSSSGNTIYF.